The rows below give T cell receptor beta chains drawn from one sample of a study of blood T cell repertoires in COVID-19. Sequenced by immunoSEQ multiplex PCR; TCRdb stores in-frame clones only, minus some. The data show a few hundred thousand clones, around 90% seen once. The sample taken for sequencing was peripheral blood. These receptors were taken from a woman aged 55 to 70 with COVID-19, enrolled during active disease. CDR3s include the opening cysteine and the closing phenylalanine or tryptophan. The D gene is left open where the match is weak. Clone size is stated in some rows and not others, as once, few, many or a class when expanded.

.	.	TRBJ1-2	TRBV9	TGTGCCAGCAGCGAGGGGCCAGGGCAAGGCTACACCTTC	CASSEGPGQGYTF
.	.	TRBJ2-1	TRBV12-2	TGTGCAAGTCGACCGTCGACAGGGGTCACGCCGGGGGCCTACAATGAGCAGTTCTTC	CASRPSTGVTPGAYNEQFF
.	few	TRBJ2-3	TRBV4-1	TGCGCCAGCAGCAACGACACGTACTCCACAGATACGCAGTATTTT	CASSNDTYSTDTQYF
.	.	TRBJ2-7	TRBV25-1	TGTGCCAGCAGTGAACTAGGTCCCAATTCCTACGAGCAGTACTTC	CASSELGPNSYEQYF
.	.	TRBJ1-4	TRBV5-6	TGTGCCAGCAGCTCGCAGCCCTTGGGCGAAAAACTGTTTTTT	CASSSQPLGEKLFF
.	.	TRBJ1-2	TRBV7-9	TGTGCCAGCAGCCCAAAGGACAGAGACCTTAACTATGGCTACACCTTC	CASSPKDRDLNYGYTF
TRBD1	.	TRBJ1-1	TRBV19	TGTGCCACACAGGACAGGGGGCTGGACACTGAAGCTTTCTTT	CATQDRGLDTEAFF
TRBD1	once	TRBJ1-1	TRBV6-5	TGTGCCAGCAGTAGGGACAGGAACACTGAAGCTTTCTTT	CASSRDRNTEAFF
.	.	TRBJ1-3	TRBV5-1	TGCGCCAGCAGCTTAAATAGGGGAACTGGAAACACCATATATTTT	CASSLNRGTGNTIYF
TRBD1	.	TRBJ1-1	TRBV19	TGTGCCAGTAGTCCAGACGGGACAGGGAATTTGGGTTTCTTT	CASSPDGTGNLGFF
.	.	TRBJ1-6	TRBV7-6	TGTGCCAGCAGCTTAGTTCATAGGGGCAGCAGCTCCTATAATTCACCCCTCCACTTT	CASSLVHRGSSSYNSPLHF
.	.	TRBJ1-6	TRBV7-2	TGTGCCAGCAGCTTAATCGTAGCTACAAGTTCACCCCTCCACTTT	CASSLIVATSSPLHF